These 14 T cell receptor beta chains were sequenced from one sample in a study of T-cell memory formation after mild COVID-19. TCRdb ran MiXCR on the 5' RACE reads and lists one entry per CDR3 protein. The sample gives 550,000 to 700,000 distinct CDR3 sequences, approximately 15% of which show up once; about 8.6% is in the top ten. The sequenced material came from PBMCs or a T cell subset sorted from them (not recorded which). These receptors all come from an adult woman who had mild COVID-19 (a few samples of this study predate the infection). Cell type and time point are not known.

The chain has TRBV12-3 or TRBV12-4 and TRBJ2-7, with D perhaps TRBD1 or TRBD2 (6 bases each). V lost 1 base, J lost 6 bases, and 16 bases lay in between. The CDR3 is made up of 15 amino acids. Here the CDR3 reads CASSLGRGGRPEQYF. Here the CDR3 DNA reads TGTGCCAGCAGTTTAGGTCGAGGGGGGCGTCCCGAGCAGTACTTC.

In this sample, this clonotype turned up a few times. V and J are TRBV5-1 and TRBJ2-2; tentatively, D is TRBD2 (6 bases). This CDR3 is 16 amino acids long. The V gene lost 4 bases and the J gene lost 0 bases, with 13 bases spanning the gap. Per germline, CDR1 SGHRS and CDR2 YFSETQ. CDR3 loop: CASSLLREPNTGELFF. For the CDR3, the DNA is TGCGCCAGCAGCCTGCTCCGGGAGCCGAACACCGGGGAGCTGTTTTTT.

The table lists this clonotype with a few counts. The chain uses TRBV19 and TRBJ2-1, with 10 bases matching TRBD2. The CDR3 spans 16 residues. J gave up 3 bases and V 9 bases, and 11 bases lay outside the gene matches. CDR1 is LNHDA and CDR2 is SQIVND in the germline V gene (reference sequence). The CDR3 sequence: CASTPLGLADYNEQFF. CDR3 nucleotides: TGTGCCAGCACCCCTTTAGGACTAGCGGACTACAATGAGCAGTTCTTC.

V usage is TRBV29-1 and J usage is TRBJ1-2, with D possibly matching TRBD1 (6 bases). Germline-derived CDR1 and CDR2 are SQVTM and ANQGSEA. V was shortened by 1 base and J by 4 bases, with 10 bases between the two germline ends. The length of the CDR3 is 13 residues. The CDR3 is CSVEGGHSYGYTF. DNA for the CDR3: TGCAGCGTTGAAGGGGGGCACAGCTATGGCTACACCTTC.

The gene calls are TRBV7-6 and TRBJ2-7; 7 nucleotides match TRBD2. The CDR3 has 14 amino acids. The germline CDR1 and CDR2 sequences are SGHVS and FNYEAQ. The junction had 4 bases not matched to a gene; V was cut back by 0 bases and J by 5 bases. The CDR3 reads CASSLAWGGNEQYF. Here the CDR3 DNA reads TGTGCCAGCAGCTTAGCGTGGGGAGGGAACGAGCAGTACTTC.

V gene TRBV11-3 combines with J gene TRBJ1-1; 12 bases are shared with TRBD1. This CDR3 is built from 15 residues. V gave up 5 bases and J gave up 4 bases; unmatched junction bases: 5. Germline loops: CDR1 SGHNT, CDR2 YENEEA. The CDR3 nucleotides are TGTGCCAGCAGCGGGACAGGGGGCGCCGGCACTGAAGCTTTCTTT. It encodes CASSGTGGAGTEAFF.

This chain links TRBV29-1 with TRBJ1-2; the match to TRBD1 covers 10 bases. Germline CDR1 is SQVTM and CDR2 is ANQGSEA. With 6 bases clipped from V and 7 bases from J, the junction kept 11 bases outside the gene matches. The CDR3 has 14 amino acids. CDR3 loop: CSVTRDRGRRGYTF. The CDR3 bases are TGCAGCGTCACCCGGGACAGGGGCAGGCGTGGCTACACCTTC.

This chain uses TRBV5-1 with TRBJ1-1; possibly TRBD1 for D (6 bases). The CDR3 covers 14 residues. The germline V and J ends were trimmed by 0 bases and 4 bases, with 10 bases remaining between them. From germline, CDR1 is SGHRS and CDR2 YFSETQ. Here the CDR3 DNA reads TGCGCCAGCAGCTTGGGGGGGCGCGTCACTGAAGCTTTCTTT. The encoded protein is CASSLGGRVTEAFF. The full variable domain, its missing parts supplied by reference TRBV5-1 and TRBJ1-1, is KAGVTQTPRYLIKTRGQQVTLSCSPISGHRSVSWYQQTPGQGLQFLFEYFSETQRNKGNFPGRFSGRQFSNSRSEMNVSTLELGDSALYLCASSLGGRVTEAFFGQGTRLTVV.

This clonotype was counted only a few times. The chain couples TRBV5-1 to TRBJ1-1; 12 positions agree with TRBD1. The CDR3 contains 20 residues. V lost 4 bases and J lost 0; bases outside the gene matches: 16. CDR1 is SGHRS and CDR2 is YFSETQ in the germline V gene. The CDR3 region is CASSLSPKRDRGLMNTEAFF. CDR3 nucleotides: TGCGCCAGCAGCCTATCCCCAAAACGGGACAGGGGGCTTATGAACACTGAAGCTTTCTTT.

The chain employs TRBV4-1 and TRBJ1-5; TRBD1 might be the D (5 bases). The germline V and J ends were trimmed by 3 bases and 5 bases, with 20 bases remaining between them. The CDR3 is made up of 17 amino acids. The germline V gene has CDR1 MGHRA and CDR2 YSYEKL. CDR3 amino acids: CASSHPVGEYRDQPQHF. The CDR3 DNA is TGCGCCAGCAGCCATCCAGTAGGGGAATATAGGGATCAGCCCCAGCATTTT.

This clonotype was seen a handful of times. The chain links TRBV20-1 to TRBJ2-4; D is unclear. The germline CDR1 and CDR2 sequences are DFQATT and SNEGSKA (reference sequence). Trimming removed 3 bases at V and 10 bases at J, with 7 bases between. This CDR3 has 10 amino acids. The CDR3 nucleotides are TGCAGTGCTAGGAGCGAAATTCAGTACTTC. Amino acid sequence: CSARSEIQYF.

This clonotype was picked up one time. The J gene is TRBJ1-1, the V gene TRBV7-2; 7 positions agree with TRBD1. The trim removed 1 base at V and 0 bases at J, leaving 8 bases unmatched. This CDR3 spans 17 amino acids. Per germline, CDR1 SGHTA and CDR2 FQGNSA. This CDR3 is CASSLGNRGSMNTEAFF. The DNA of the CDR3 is TGTGCCAGCAGCTTAGGGAACAGGGGCAGCATGAACACTGAAGCTTTCTTT.

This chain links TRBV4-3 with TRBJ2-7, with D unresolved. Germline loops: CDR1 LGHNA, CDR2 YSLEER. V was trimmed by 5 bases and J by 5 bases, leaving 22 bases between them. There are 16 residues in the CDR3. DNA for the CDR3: TGCGCCAGCAGCTCCAAGATATCATATGTCGCAAACGAGCAGTACTTC. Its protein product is CASSSKISYVANEQYF.

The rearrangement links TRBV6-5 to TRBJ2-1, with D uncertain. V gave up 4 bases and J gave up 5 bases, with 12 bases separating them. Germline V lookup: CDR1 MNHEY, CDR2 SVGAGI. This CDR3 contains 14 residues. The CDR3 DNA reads TGTGCCAGCAGTTTAACAGCGCGGAACAATGAGCAGTTCTTC. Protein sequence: CASSLTARNNEQFF.